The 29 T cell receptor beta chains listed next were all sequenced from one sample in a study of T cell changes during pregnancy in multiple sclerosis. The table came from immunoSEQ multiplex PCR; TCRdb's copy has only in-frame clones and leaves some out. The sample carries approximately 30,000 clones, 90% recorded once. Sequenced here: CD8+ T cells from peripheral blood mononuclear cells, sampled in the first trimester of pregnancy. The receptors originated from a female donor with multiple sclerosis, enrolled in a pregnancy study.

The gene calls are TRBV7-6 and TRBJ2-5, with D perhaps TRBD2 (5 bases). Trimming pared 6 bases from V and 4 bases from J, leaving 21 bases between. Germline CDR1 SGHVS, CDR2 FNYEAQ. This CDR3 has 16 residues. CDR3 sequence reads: CASSSNPGTLTETQYF. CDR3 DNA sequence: TGTGCCAGCAGTTCAAACCCGGGAACTTTAACAGAGACCCAGTACTTC.

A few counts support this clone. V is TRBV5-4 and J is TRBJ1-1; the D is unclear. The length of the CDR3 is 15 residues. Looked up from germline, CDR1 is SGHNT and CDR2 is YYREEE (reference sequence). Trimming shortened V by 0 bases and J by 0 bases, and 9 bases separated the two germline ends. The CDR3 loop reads CASSLVDNMNTEAFF. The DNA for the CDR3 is TGTGCCAGCAGCTTGGTAGACAACATGAACACTGAAGCTTTCTTT. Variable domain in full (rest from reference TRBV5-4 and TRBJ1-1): ETGVTQSPTHLIKTRGQQVTLRCSSQSGHNTVSWYQQALGQGPQFIFQYYREEENGRGNFPPRFSGLQFPNYSSELNVNALELDDSALYLCASSLVDNMNTEAFFGQGTRLTVV.

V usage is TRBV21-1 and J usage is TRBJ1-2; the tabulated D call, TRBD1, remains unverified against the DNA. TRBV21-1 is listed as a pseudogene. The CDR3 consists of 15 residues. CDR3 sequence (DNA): TGTGCCAGCAGCAAAGGGCGGGACAGGGTCTATGGCTACACCTTC. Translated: CASSKGRDRVYGYTF.

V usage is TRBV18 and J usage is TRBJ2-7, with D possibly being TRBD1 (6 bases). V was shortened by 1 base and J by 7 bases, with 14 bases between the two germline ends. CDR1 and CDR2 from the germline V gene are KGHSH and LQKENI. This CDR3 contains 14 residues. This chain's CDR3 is CASSPRQGKVEQYF. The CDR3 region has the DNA TGTGCCAGCTCACCACGGCAGGGGAAGGTGGAGCAGTACTTC.

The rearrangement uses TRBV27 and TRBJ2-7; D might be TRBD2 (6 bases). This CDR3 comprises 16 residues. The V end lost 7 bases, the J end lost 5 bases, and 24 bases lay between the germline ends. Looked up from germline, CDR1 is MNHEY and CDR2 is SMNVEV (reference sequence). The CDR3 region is CASKLFLTGAFDEQYF. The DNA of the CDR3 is TGTGCCAGCAAGCTCTTTCTAACGGGAGCGTTTGACGAGCAGTACTTC.

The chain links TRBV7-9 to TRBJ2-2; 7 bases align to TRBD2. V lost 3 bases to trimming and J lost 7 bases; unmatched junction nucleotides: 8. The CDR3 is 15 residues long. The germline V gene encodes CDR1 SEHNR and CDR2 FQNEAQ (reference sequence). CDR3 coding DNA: TGTGCCAGCAGCTTGTTCACTAGCGTTGACGGGGAGCTGTTTTTT. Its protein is CASSLFTSVDGELFF.

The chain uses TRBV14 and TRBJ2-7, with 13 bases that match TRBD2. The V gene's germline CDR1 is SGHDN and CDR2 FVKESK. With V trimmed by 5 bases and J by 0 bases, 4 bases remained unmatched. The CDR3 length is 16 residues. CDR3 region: CASSAGLAGHSYEQYF. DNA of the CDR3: TGTGCCAGCAGCGCGGGACTAGCGGGGCACTCCTACGAGCAGTACTTC.

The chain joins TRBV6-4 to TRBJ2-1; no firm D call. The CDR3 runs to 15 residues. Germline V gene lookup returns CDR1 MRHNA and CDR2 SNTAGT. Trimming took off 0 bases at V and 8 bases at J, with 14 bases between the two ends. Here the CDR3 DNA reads TGTGCCAGCAGTGACTCTTTCCTTTCGGTCGATGAGCAGTTCTTC. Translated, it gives CASSDSFLSVDEQFF.

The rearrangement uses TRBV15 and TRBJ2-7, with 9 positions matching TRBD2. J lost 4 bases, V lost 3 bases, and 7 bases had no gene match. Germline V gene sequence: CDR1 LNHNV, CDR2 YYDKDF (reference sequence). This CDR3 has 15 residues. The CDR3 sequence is CATSRKREDLYEQYF. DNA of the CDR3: TGTGCCACCAGCAGGAAGCGGGAGGATCTATACGAGCAGTACTTC. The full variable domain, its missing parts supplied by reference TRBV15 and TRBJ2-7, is DAMVIQNPRYQVTQFGKPVTLSCSQTLNHNVMYWYQQKSSQAPKLLFHYYDKDFNNEADTPDNFQSRRPNTSFCFLDIRSPGLGDTAMYLCATSRKREDLYEQYFGPGTRLTVT.

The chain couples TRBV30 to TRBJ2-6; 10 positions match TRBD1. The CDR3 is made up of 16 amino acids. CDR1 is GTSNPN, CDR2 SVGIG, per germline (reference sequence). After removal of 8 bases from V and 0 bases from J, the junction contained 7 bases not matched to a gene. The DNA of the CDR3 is TGTGCCCGCGGACAGGGGGACCACTCTGGGGCCAACGTCCTGACTTTC. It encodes CARGQGDHSGANVLTF.

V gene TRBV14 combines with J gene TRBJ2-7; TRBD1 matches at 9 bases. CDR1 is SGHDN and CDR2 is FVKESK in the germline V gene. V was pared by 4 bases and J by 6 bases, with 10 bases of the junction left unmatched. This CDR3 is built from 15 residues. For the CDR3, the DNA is TGTGCCAGCAGCCTGGGGACAGGGTACGTGGTCGAGCAGTACTTC. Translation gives CASSLGTGYVVEQYF.

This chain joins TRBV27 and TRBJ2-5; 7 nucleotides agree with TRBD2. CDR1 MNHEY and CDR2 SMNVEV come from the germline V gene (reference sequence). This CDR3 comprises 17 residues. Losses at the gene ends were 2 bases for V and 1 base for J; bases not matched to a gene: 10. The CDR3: CASSLGEASGTQETQYF. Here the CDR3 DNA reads TGTGCCAGCAGTTTAGGGGAGGCTAGCGGTACCCAAGAGACCCAGTACTTC.

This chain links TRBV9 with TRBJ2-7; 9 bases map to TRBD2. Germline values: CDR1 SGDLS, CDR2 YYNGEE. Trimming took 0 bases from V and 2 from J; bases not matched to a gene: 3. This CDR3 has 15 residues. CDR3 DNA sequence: TGTGCCAGCAGCGTAGCGAGCGGGAGGCCCTACGAGCAGTACTTC. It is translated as CASSVASGRPYEQYF.

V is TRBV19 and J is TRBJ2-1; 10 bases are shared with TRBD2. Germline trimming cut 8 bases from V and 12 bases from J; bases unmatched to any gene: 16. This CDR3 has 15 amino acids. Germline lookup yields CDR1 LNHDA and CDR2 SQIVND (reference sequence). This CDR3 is CASSPSSGGLLGQFF. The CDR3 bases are TGTGCCAGTTCCCCCTCTAGCGGGGGCCTCTTAGGGCAGTTCTTC.

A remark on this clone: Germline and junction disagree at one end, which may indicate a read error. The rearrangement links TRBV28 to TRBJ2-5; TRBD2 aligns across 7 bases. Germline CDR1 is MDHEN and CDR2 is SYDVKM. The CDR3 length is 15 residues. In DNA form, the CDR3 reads TGTGCCAGCAGTTTAATCGGTGGGGGGGAAGAGACCCAGCACTTC. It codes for CASSLIGGGEETQHF. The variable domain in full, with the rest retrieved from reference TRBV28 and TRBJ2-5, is DVKVTQSSRYLVKRTGEKVFLECVQDMDHENMFWYRQDPGLGLRLIYFSYDVKMKEKGDIPEGYSVSREKKERFSLILESASTNQTSMYLCASSLIGGGEETQHFGPGTRLLVL.

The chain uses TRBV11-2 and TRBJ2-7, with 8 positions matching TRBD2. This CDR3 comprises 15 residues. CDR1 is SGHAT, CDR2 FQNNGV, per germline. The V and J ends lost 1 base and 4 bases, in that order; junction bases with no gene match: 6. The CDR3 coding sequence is TGTGCCAGCAGCTTAGTAGCGGGATGGGGGTACGAGCAGTACTTC. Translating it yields CASSLVAGWGYEQYF.

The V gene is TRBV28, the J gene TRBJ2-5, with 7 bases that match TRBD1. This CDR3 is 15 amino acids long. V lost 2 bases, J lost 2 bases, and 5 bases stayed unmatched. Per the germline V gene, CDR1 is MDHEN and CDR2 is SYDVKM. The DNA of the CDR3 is TGTGCCAGCAGTTTAGAAGGGACAGTTCAAGAGACCCAGTACTTC. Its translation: CASSLEGTVQETQYF.

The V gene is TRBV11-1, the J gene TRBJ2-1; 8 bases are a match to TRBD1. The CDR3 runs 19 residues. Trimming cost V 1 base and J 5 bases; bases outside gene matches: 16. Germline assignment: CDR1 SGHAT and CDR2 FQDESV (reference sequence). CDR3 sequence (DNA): TGTGCCAGCAGCTTAGGGGGGACAGGCCGTCCGACACAAGACAATGAGCAGTTCTTC. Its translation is CASSLGGTGRPTQDNEQFF.

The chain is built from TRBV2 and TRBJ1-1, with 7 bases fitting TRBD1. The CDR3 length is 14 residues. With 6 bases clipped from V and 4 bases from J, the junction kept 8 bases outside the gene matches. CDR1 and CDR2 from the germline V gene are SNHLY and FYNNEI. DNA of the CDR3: TGTGCCAGCAGCGATCCCGGGACAGCCACTGAAGCTTTCTTT. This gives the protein CASSDPGTATEAFF.

CDR3 in DNA: TGTGCCACCAGCAGAGATTTAGGAGCGTCTAACTATGGCTACACCTTC. Its translation: CATSRDLGASNYGYTF. The V and J genes are TRBV15 and TRBJ1-2; D gene ambiguous. V lost 0 bases to trimming and J lost 0 bases, with 11 bases between them. CDR1 is LNHNV and CDR2 is YYDKDF in the germline V gene (reference sequence). CDR3 size: 16 residues.

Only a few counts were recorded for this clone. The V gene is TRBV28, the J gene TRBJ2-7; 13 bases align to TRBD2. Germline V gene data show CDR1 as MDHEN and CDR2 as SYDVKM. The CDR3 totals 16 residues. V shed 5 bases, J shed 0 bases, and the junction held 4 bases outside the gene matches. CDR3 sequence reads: CASSQGLAGNSYEQYF. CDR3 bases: TGTGCCAGCAGTCAGGGACTAGCGGGGAACTCCTACGAGCAGTACTTC.

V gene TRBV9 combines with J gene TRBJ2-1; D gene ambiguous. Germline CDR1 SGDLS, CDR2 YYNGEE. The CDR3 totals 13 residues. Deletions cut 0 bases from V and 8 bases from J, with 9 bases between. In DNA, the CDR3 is TGTGCCAGCAGCGTAGCGATGAGTTATGAGCAGTTCTTC. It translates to CASSVAMSYEQFF.

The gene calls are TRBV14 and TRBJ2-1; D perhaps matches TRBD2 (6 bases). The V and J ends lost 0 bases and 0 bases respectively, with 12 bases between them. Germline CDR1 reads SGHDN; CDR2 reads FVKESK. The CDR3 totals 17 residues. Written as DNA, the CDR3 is TGTGCCAGCAGCCAAGATTGGGGACTGAGCTCCTACAATGAGCAGTTCTTC. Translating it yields CASSQDWGLSSYNEQFF.

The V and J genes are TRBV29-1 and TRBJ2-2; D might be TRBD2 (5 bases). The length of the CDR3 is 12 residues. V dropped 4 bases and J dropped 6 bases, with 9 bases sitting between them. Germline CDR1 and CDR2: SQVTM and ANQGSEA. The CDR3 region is CSVVEDSGELFF. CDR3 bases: TGCAGCGTTGTCGAGGACTCCGGGGAGCTGTTTTTT.

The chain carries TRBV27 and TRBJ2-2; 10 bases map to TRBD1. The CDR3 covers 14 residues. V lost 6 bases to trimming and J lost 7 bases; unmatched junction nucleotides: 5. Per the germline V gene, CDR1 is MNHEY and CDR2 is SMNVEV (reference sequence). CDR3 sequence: CASRPGQGFGELFF. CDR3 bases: TGTGCCAGCAGACCGGGACAGGGGTTCGGGGAGCTGTTTTTT.

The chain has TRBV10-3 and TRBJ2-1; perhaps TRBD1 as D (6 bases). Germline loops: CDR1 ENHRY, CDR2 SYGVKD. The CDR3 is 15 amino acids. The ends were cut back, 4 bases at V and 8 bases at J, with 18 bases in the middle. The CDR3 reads CAISGKTGPLHEQFF. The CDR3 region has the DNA TGTGCCATCAGTGGGAAAACAGGGCCATTACATGAGCAGTTCTTC.

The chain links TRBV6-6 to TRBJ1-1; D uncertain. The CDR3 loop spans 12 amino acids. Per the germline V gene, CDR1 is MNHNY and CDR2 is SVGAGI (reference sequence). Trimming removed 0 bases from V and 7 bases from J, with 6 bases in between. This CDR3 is CASSYSQLEAFF. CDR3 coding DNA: TGTGCCAGCAGTTACTCACAGCTTGAAGCTTTCTTT.

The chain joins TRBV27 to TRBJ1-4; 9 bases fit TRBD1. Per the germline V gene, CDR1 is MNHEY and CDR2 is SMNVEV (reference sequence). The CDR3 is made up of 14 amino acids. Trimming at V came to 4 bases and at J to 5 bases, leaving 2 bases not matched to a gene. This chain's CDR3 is CASSYGTGNEKLFF. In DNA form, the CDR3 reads TGTGCCAGCAGTTACGGGACAGGGAATGAAAAACTGTTTTTT.

The CDR3 region is CASSPGDRVTEAFF. DNA of the CDR3: TGTGCCAGCAGTCCTGGGGACAGGGTCACTGAAGCTTTCTTT. The gene calls are TRBV28 and TRBJ1-1; TRBD1 agrees at 9 bases. The length of the CDR3 is 14 residues. Germline values: CDR1 MDHEN, CDR2 SYDVKM. V gave up 5 bases and J gave up 4 bases; unmatched junction bases: 5.